Given below is one T cell receptor beta chain in context. The CDR3 runs 12 residues. CDR1 and CDR2 (germline): SGHVS, FQNEAQ. V lost 5 bases and J lost 5; bases outside the gene matches: 3. This entry is derived from a study of resident and recirculating memory T cells in vitiligo. The protocol was immunoSEQ multiplex PCR, while the TCRdb copy is restricted to in-frame clones and leaves out a portion. The sample contains 65,000 to 80,000 clones, about 92% of which appear only once. Stability required unchanged lesions during the previous 6 months. Patients had received no treatment within the previous three months.

This receptor was obtained from a male donor with vitiligo. Sequencing was carried out using blood. This sequence joins TRBV7-8 and TRBJ2-7; 7 bases fit TRBD1. CDR3 sequence: CASSTDRDEQYF. As DNA, the CDR3 is TGTGCCAGCAGCACTGACAGGGACGAGCAGTACTTC.